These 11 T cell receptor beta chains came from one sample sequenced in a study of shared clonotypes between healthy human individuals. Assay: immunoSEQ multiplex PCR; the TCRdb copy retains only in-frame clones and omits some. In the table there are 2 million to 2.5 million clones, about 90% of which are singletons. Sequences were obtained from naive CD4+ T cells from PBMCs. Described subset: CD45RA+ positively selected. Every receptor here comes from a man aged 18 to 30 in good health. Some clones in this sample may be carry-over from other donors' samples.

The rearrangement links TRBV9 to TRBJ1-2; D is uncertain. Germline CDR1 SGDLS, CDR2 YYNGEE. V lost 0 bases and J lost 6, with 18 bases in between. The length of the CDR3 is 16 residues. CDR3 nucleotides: TGTGCCAGCAGCGTAGATCATTTCCCCACGTGGAATGGCTACACCTTC. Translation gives CASSVDHFPTWNGYTF.

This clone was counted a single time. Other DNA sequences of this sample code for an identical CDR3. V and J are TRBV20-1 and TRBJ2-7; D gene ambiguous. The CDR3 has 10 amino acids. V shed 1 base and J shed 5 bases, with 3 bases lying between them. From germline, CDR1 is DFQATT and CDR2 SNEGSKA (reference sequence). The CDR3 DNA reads TGCAGTGCTAGAGTCCACGAGCAGTACTTC. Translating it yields CSARVHEQYF.

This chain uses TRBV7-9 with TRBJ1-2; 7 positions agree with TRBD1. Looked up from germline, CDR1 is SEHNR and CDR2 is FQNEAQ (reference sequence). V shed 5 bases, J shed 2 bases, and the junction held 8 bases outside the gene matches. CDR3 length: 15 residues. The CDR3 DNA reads TGTGCCAGCAGCCCACAGCTGACAGGGAACTATGGCTACACCTTC. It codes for CASSPQLTGNYGYTF.

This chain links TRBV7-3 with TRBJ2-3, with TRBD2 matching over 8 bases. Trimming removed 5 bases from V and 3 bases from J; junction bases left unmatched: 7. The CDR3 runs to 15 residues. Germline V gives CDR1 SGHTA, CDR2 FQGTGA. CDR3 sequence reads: CASSSREGRTDTQYF. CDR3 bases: TGTGCCAGCAGCAGTCGGGAGGGAAGGACAGATACGCAGTATTTT.

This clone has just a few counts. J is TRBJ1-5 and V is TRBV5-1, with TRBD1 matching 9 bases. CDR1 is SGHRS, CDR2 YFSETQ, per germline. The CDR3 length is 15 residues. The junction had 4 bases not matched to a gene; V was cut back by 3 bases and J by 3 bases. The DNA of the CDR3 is TGCGCCAGCAGCTCGGGGGACAGGGACAATCAGCCCCAGCATTTT. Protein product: CASSSGDRDNQPQHF.

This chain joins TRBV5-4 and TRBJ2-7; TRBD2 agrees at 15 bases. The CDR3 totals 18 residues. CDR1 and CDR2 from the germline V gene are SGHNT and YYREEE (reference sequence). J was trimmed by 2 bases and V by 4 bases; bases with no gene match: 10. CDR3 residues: CASSAPGLAGGPTYEQYF. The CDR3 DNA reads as TGTGCCAGCAGCGCTCCGGGACTAGCGGGAGGTCCTACCTACGAGCAGTACTTC.

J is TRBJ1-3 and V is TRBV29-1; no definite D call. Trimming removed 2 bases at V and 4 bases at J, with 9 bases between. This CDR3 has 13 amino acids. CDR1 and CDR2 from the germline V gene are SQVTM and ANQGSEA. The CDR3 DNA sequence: TGCAGCGTTGAAAGTAGTTACGGAAACACCATATATTTT. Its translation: CSVESSYGNTIYF.

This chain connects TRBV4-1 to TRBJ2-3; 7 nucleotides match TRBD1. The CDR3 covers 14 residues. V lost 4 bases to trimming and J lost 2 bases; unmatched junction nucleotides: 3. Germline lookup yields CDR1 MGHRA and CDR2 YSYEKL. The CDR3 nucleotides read TGCGCCAGCAGCCCGGGACAGACCACAGATACGCAGTATTTT. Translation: CASSPGQTTDTQYF.

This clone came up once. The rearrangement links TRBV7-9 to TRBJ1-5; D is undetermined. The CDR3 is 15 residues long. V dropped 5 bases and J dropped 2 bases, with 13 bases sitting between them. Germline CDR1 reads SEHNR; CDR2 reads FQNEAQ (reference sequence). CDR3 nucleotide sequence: TGTGCCAGCAGCCCGAGCGGTGGCGGCAATCAGCCCCAGCATTTT. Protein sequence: CASSPSGGGNQPQHF.

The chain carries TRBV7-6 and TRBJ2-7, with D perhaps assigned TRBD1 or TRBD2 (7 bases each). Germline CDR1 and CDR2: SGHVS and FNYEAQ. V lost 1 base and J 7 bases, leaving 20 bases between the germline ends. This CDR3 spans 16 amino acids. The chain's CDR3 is CASSLGAGTVPREQYF. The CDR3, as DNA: TGTGCCAGCAGCTTAGGAGCGGGGACAGTCCCCAGGGAGCAGTACTTC. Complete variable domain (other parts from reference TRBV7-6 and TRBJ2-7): GAGVSQSPRYKVTKRGQDVALRCDPISGHVSLYWYRQALGQGPEFLTYFNYEAQQDKSGLPNDRFSAERPEGSISTLTIQRTEQRDSAMYRCASSLGAGTVPREQYFGPGTRLTVT.

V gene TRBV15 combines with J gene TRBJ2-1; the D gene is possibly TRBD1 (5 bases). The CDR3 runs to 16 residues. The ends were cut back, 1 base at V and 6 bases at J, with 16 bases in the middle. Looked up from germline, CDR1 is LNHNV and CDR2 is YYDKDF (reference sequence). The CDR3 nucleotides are TGTGCCACCAGCAGAGGTGGCTTACAAGGGGTCAATGAGCAGTTCTTC. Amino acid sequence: CATSRGGLQGVNEQFF.